This section outlines one TCR beta chain sequence together with its context. After removal of 7 bases from V and 2 bases from J, the junction contained 8 bases not matched to a gene. Per the germline V gene, CDR1 is GTSNPN and CDR2 is SVGIG (reference sequence). The CDR3 sequence is 13 residues long. The entry originates in a study of control samples from healthy donors and cancer patients. Data came from immunoSEQ multiplex PCR; TCRdb stores just in-frame clones and leaves some out. Among 75,000 to 95,000 clones listed, approximately 91% were seen once. Input material: blood. The TCR was taken from a woman in her 50s in good health. This chain joins TRBV30 and TRBJ2-7, with 7 bases that match TRBD2. The CDR3 protein is CAYTSAPAYEQYF. CDR3 in DNA: TGTGCCTATACTAGCGCGCCTGCCTACGAGCAGTACTTC. Complete variable domain (other parts from reference TRBV30 and TRBJ2-7): SQTIHQWPATLVQPVGSPLSLECTVEGTSNPNLYWYRQAAGRGLQLLFYSVGIGQISSEVPQNLSASRPQDRQFILSSKKLLLSDSGFYLCAYTSAPAYEQYFGPGTRLTVT.